This T cell receptor beta chain was identified during a study of CD8+ T cells in alopecia areata. Points from the study as a whole: Researchers report lesional scalp, most notably alopecia totalis/universalis, outstripped normal scalp in clonality.

This clone was detected once. Its antigen remains unknown. The treatment is: oral pan-JAK inhibitor, 5-10 mg twice daily. Sampling of alopecia areata patients yielded lesional scalp punch biopsies as well as peripheral blood. CDR1 is MNHNS and CDR2 is SASEGT in the germline V gene. The germline V and J ends were trimmed by 8 bases and 8 bases, with 10 bases remaining between them. The CDR3 extends over 11 amino acids. Reverse transcription of extracted RNA yielded cDNA, which provided the sequencing template. Sequencing was performed with immunoSEQ multiplex PCR; in TCRdb, only in-frame clones are kept and a portion is missing. The sample comprises more than 200,000 clones, 40% to 45% of which are singletons, and about 2.6% rests with the top ten.

The J gene is TRBJ2-1, the V gene TRBV6-1, with D unresolved. The starting material was CD4+ T cells sorted from blood, obtained at approximately week 39, from a patient treated with tofacitinib. The TCR sequence derives from a human donor with alopecia areata. CDR3 region: CASASKDEQFF. CDR3 DNA sequence: TGTGCCAGCGCGTCTAAGGATGAGCAGTTCTTC.